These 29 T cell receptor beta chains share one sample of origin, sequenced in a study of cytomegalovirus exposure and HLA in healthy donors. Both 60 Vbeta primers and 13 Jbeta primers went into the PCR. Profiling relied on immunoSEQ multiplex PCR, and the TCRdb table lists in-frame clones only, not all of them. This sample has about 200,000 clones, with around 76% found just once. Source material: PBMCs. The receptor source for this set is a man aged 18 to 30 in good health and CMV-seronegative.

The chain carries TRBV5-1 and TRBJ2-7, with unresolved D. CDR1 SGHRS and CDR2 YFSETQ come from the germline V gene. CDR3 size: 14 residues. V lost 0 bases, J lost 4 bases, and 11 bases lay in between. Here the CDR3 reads CASSLGNLRYEQYF. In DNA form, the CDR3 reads TGCGCCAGCAGCTTGGGGAACCTCAGGTACGAGCAGTACTTC.

The CDR3 sequence: CASSPGTSTTGELFF. For the CDR3, the DNA is TGTGCCAGCTCACCAGGGACTAGCACCACCGGGGAGCTGTTTTTT. The chain is built from TRBV18 and TRBJ2-2, with TRBD2 matching 9 bases. In germline, CDR1 is KGHSH, CDR2 LQKENI. This CDR3 has 15 amino acids. Germline trimming cut 2 bases from V and 4 bases from J; bases unmatched to any gene: 2.

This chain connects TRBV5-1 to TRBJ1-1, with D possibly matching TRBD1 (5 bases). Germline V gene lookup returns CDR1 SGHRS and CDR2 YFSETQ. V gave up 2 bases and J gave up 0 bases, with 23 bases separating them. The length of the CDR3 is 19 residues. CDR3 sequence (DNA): TGCGCCAGCAGCTTAAGGTGGGTGACAGAGAACAAATTGAACACTGAAGCTTTCTTT. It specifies CASSLRWVTENKLNTEAFF.

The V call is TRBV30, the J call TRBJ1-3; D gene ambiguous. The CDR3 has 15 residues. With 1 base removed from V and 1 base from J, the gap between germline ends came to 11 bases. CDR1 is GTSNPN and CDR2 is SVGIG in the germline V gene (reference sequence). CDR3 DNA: TGTGCCTGGAGTGCAACCCACGGGTCTGGAAACACCATATATTTT. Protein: CAWSATHGSGNTIYF.

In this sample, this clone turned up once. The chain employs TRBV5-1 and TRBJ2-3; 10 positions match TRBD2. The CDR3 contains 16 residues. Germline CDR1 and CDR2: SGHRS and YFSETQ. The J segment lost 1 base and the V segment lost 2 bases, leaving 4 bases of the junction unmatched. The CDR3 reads CASSFVAGGRTDTQYF. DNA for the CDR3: TGCGCCAGCAGCTTCGTAGCGGGAGGACGCACAGATACGCAGTATTTT.

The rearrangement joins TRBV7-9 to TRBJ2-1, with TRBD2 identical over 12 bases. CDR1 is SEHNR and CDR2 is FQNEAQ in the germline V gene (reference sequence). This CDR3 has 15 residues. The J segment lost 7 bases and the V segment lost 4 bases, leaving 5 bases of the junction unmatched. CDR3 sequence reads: CASSSGLAGKNEQFF. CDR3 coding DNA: TGTGCCAGCAGCTCGGGACTAGCGGGTAAAAATGAGCAGTTCTTC.

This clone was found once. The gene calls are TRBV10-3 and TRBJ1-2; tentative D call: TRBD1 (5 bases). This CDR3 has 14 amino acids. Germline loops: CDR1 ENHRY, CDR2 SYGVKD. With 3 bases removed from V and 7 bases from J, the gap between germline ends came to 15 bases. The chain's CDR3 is CAISDGKGISGYTF. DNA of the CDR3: TGTGCCATCAGTGATGGAAAGGGGATAAGTGGCTACACCTTC.

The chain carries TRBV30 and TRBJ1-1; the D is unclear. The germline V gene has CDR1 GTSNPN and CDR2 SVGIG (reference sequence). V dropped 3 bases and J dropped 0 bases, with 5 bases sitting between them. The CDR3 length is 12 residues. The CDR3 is CAWRYLNTEAFF. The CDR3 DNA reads TGTGCCTGGAGATACTTGAACACTGAAGCTTTCTTT.

In nucleotides, the CDR3 is TGCGCCTCATTCCCTGGAGGGTCCGAGGATACGCAGTATTTT. Translating gives CASFPGGSEDTQYF. J is TRBJ2-3 and V is TRBV5-1; tentatively, D is TRBD2 (6 bases). V lost 10 bases to trimming and J lost 6 bases, with 21 bases between them. From germline, CDR1 is SGHRS and CDR2 YFSETQ. This CDR3 is 14 amino acids long.

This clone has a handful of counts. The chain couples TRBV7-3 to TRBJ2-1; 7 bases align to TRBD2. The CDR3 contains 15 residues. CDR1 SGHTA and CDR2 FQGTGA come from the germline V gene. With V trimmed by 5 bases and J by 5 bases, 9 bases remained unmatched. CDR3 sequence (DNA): TGTGCCAGCAGCCCCCAAGGACTAGAGAACAATGAGCAGTTCTTC. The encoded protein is CASSPQGLENNEQFF.

As DNA, the CDR3 is TGCACCAGCAGCCAAAGAAGCGGGAGCATTGGTGATGAGCAGTTCTTC. It codes for CTSSQRSGSIGDEQFF. V usage is TRBV1 and J usage is TRBJ2-1; TRBD2, the table's D call, was not compared with the DNA. TRBV1 is an annotated pseudogene. This CDR3 is 16 amino acids long.

The CDR3 region has the DNA TGTGCCAGCAGTGCTACAGGGGGCTGGACCCAGTACTTC. Protein sequence: CASSATGGWTQYF. The rearrangement uses TRBV25-1 and TRBJ2-5; 9 bases match TRBD1. This CDR3 spans 13 amino acids. Germline V gene data show CDR1 as MGHDK and CDR2 as SYGVNS. V gave up 4 bases and J gave up 7 bases; unmatched junction bases: 4. Full variable domain (missing parts from reference TRBV25-1 and TRBJ2-5): EADIYQTPRYLVIGTGKKITLECSQTMGHDKMYWYQQDPGMELHLIHYSYGVNSTEKGDLSSESTVSRIRTEHFPLTLESARPSHTSQYLCASSATGGWTQYFGPGTRLLVL.

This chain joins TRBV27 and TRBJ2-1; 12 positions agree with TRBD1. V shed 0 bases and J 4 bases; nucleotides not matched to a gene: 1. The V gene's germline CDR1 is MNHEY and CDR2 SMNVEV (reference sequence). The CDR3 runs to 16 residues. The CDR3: CASSLSGQGAYNEQFF. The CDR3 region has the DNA TGTGCCAGCAGTTTATCGGGACAGGGGGCTTACAATGAGCAGTTCTTC.

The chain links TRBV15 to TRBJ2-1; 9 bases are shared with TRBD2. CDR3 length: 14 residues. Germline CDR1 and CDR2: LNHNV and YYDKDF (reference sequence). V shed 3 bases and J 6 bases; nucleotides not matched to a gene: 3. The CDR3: CATSRGLAFNEQFF. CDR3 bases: TGTGCCACCAGCAGGGGACTAGCTTTCAATGAGCAGTTCTTC.

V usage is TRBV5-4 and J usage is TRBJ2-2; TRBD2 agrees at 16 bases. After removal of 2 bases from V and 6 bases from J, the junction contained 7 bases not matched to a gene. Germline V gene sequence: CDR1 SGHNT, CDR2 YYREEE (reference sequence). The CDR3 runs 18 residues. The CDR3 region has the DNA TGTGCCAGCAGCTTCCCCATTGGGACTAGCGGGAGGGCCGGGGAGCTGTTTTTT. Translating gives CASSFPIGTSGRAGELFF.

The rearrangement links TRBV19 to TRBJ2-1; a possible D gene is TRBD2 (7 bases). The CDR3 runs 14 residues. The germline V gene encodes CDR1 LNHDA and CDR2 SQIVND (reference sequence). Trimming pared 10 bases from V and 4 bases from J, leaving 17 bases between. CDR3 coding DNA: TGTGCCAACTCCGGGGGGCGGGTATACAATGAGCAGTTCTTC. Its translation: CANSGGRVYNEQFF.

CDR3: CSAEDLPEQYF. The CDR3 DNA follows: TGCAGTGCCGAGGACTTGCCCGAGCAGTACTTC. The chain combines TRBV20-1 with TRBJ2-7, with D perhaps matching TRBD2 (5 bases). Trimming stripped 6 bases from V and 6 bases from J, with 12 bases between. CDR1 DFQATT and CDR2 SNEGSKA come from the germline V gene (reference sequence). CDR3 length: 11 residues.

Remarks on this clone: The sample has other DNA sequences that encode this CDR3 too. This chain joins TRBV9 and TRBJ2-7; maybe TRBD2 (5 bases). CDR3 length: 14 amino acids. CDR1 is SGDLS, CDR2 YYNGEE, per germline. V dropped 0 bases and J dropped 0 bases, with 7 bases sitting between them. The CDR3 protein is CASSVGGSSYEQYF. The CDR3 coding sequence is TGTGCCAGCAGCGTAGGTGGGAGCTCCTACGAGCAGTACTTC.

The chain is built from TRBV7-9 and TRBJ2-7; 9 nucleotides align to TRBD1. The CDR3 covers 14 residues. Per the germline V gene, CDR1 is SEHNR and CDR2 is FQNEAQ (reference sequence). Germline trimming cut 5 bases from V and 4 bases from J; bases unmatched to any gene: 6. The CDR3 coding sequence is TGTGCCAGCAGCCCCTGGGACAGGGAGTACGAGCAGTACTTC. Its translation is CASSPWDREYEQYF.

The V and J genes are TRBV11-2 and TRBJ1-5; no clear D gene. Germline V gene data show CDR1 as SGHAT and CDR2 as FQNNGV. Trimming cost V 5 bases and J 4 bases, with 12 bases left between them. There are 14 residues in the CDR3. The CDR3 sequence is CASSPDGNNQPQHF. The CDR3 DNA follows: TGTGCCAGCAGCCCGGACGGGAATAATCAGCCCCAGCATTTT.

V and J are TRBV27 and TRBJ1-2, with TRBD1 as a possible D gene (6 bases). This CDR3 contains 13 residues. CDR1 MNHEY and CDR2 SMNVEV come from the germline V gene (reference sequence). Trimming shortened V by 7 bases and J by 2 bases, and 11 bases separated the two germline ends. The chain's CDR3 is CASTTGMNYGYTF. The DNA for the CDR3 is TGTGCCAGCACGACAGGAATGAACTATGGCTACACCTTC.

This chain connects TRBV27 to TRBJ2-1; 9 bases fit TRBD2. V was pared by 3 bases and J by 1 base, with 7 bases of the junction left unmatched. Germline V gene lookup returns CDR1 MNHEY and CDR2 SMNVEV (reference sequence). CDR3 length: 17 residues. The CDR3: CASSLWPLAGSYNEQFF. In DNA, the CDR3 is TGTGCCAGCAGTTTGTGGCCTCTAGCGGGATCCTACAATGAGCAGTTCTTC.

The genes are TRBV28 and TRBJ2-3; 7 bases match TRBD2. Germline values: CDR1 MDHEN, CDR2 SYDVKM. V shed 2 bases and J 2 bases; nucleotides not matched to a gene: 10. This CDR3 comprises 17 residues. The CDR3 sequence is CASSLPGLIGDTDTQYF. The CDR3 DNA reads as TGTGCCAGCAGTTTACCGGGACTAATAGGGGACACAGATACGCAGTATTTT.

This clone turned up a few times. The CDR3 loop is CASSERTAAYNEQFF. In DNA, the CDR3 is TGTGCCAGCAGTGAACGTACTGCGGCCTACAATGAGCAGTTCTTC. This chain uses TRBV28 with TRBJ2-1; D is ambiguous. V was cut by 5 bases and J by 2 bases, with 13 bases left in between. The CDR3 has 15 amino acids. Germline V lookup: CDR1 MDHEN, CDR2 SYDVKM. Variable domain in full (rest from reference TRBV28 and TRBJ2-1): DVKVTQSSRYLVKRTGEKVFLECVQDMDHENMFWYRQDPGLGLRLIYFSYDVKMKEKGDIPEGYSVSREKKERFSLILESASTNQTSMYLCASSERTAAYNEQFFGPGTRLTVL.

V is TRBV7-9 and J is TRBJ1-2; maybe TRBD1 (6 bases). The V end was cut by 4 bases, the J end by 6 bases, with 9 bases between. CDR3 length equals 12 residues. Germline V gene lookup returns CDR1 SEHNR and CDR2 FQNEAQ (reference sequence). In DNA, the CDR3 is TGTGCCAGCAGCTCAGACAGGAATGGCTACACCTTC. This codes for CASSSDRNGYTF.

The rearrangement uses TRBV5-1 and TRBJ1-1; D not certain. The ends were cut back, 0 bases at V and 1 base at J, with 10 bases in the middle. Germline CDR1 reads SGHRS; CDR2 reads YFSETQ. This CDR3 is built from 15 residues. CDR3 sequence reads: CASSLVPGKNTEAFF. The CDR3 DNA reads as TGCGCCAGCAGCTTGGTCCCCGGGAAGAACACTGAAGCTTTCTTT.

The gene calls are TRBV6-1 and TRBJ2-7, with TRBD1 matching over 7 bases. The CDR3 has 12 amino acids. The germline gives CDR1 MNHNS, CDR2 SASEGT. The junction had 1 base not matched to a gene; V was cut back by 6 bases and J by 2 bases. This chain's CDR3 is CASRGTAYEQYF. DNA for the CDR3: TGTGCCAGCAGGGGGACAGCCTACGAGCAGTACTTC.

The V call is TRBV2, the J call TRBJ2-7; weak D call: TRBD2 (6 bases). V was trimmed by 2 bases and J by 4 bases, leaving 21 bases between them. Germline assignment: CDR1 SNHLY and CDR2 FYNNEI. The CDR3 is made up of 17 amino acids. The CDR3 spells CASSENHSRDAGYEQYF. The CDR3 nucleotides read TGTGCCAGCAGTGAAAACCACTCGAGGGACGCGGGATACGAGCAGTACTTC.

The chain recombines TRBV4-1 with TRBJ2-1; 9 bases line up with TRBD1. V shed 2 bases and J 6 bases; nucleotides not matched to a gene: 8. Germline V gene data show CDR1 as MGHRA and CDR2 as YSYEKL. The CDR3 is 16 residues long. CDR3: CASSQFFGTGFNEQFF. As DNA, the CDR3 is TGCGCCAGCAGCCAATTCTTTGGGACAGGGTTCAATGAGCAGTTCTTC.